Described below is a single T cell receptor beta chain sequence and its context. Its matching antigen is unknown. Selection required adequate fresh-frozen tumor tissue plus more than two years' survival data. These data are taken from a study of glioma-infiltrating T cells after dendritic cell vaccination. Study at large: Between the early 2000s and the early 2010s, patients got autologous tumor lysate-pulsed dendritic cell vaccines. Overall study findings and caveats: Estimated pretreatment TIL content predicted outcome after dendritic cell vaccination.

CDR1 is SGHRS, CDR2 YFSETQ, per germline. This CDR3 is 13 amino acids long. The V segment lost 0 bases and the J segment 13 bases; nucleotides outside the gene matches: 6. TCRB CDR3 was amplified from 2 ug genomic DNA or less. Sequenced by immunoSEQ multiplex PCR; TCRdb stores in-frame clones only, minus some. This table has 50,000 to 80,000 clones, 75% to 85% appearing once. The rearrangement joins TRBV5-1 to TRBJ1-4; the match to TRBD1 covers 7 bases. Here the sequenced sample was blood, taken before dendritic cell vaccination. The source is a human donor with glioblastoma. In nucleotides, the CDR3 is TGCGCCAGCAGCTTGGTAGGGACAGAGAGACTGTTTTTT. Protein: CASSLVGTERLFF.